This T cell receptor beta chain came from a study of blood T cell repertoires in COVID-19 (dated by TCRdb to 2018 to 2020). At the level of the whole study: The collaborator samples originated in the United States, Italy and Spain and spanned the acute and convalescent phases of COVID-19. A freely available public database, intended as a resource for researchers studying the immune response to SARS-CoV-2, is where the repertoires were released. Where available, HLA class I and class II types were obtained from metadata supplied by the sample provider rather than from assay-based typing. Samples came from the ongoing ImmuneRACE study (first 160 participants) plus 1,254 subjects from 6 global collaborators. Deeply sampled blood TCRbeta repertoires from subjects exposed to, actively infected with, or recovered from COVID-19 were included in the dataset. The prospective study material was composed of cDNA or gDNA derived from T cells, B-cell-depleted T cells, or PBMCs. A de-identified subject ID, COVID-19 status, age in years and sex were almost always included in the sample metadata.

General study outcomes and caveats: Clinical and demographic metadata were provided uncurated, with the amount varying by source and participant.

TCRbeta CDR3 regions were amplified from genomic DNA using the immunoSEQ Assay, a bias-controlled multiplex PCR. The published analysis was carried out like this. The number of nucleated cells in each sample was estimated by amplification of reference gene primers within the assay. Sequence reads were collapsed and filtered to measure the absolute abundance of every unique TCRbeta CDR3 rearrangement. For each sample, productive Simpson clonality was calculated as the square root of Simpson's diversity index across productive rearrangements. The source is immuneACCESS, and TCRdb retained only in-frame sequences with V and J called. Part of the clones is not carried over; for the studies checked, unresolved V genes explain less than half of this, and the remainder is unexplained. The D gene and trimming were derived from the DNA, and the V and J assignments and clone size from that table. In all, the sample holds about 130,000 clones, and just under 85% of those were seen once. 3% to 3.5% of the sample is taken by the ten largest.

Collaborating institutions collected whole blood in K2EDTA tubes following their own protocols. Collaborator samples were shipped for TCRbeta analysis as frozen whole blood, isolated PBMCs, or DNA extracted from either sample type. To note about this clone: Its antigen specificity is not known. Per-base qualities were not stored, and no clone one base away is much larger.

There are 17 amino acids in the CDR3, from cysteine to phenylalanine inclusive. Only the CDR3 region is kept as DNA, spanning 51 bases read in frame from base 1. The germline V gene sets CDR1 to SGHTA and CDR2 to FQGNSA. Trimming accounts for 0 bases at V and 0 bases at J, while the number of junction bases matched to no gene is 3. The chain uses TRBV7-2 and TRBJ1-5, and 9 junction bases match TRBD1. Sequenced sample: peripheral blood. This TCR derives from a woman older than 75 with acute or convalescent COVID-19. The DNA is TGTGCCAGCAGCTTAGCTGGGACAGGGCTTAGCAATCAGCCCCAGCATTTT. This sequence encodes CASSLAGTGLSNQPQHF.